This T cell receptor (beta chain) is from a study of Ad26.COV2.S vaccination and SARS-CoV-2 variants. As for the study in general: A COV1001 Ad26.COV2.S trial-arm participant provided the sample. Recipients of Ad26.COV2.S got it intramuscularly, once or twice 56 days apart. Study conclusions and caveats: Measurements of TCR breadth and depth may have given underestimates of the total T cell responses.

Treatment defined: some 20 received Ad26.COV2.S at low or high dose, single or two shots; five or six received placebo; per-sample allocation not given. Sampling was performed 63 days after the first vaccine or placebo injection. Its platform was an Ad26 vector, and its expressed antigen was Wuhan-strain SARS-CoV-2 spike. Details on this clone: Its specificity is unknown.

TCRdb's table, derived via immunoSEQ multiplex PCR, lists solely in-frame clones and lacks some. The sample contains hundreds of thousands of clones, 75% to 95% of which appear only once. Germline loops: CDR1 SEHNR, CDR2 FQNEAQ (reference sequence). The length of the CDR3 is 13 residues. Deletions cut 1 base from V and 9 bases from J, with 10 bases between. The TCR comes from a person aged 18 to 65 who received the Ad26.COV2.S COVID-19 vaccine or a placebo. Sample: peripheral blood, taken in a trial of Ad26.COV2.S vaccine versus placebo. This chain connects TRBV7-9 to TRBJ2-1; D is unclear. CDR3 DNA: TGTGCCAGCAGCTTAGATGCCGAGGCTGAGCAGTTCTTC. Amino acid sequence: CASSLDAEAEQFF. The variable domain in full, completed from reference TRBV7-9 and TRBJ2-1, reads DTGVSQNPRHKITKRGQNVTFRCDPISEHNRLYWYRQTLGQGPEFLTYFQNEAQLEKSRLLSDRFSAERPKGSFSTLEIQRTEQGDSAMYLCASSLDAEAEQFFGPGTRLTVL.